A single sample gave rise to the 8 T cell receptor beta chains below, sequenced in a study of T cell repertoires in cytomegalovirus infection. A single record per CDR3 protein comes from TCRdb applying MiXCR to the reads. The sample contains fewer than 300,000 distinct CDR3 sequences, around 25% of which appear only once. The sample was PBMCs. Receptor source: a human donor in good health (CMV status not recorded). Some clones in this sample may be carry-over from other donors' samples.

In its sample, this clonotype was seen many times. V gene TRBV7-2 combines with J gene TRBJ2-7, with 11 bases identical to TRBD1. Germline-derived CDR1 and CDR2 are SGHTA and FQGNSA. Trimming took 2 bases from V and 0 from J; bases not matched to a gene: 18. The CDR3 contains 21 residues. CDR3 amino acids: CASSLRTGGSSLSRFSYEQYF. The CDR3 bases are TGTGCCAGCAGCTTAAGGACAGGGGGCTCTAGCCTCTCGCGGTTCTCCTACGAGCAGTACTTC.

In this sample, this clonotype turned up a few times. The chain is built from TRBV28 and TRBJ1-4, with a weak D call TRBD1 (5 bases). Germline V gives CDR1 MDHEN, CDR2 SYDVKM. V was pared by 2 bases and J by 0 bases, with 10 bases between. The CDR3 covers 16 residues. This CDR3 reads CASSLVGGATNEKLFF. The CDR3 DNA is TGTGCCAGCAGTTTAGTCGGGGGAGCAACTAATGAAAAACTGTTTTTT.

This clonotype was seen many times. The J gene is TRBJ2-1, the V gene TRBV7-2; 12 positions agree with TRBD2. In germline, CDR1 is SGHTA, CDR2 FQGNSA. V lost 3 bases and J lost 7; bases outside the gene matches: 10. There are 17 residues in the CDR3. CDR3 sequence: CASSFGTSGWAANEQFF. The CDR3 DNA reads TGTGCCAGCAGCTTCGGGACTAGCGGGTGGGCCGCAAATGAGCAGTTCTTC.

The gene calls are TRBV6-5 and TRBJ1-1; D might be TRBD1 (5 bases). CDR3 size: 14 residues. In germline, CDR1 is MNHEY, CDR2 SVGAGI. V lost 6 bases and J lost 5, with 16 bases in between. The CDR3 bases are TGTGCCAGCAGCCCCTCCGGGGCTCGAACTGAAGCTTTCTTT. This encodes CASSPSGARTEAFF.

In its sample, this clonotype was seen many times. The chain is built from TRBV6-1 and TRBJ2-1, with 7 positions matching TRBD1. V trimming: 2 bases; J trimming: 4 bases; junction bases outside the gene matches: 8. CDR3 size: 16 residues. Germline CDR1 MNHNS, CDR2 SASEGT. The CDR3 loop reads CASSEPARGYYNEQFF. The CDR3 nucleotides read TGTGCCAGCAGTGAACCCGCCAGGGGGTATTACAATGAGCAGTTCTTC.

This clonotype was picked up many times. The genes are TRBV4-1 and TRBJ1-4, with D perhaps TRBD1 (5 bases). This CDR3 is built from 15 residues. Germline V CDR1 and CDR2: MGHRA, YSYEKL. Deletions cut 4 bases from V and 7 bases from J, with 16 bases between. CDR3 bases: TGCGCCAGCAGCCCCCCGGGCAGGGAAGGTGAAAAACTGTTTTTT. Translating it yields CASSPPGREGEKLFF.

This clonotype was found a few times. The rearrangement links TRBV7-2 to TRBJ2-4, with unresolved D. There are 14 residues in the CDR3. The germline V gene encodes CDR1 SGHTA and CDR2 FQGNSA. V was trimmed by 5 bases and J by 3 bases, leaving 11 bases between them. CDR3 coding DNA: TGTGCCAGCAGCCTTCCGGGCCTCAAAAACATTCAGTACTTC. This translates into CASSLPGLKNIQYF. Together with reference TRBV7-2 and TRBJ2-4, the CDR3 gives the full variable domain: GAGVSQSPSNKVTEKGKDVELRCDPISGHTALYWYRQSLGQGLEFLIYFQGNSAPDKSGLPSDRFSAERTGGSVSTLTIQRTQQEDSAVYLCASSLPGLKNIQYFGAGTRLSVL.

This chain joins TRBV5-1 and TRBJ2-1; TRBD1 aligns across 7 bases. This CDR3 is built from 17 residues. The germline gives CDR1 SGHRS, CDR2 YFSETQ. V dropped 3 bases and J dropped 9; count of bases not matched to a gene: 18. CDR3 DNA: TGCGCCAGCAGCTCTAACGTTCCCAGGGGGTTTAGAGGTGAGCAGTTCTTC. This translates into CASSSNVPRGFRGEQFF.